The text below deals with one T cell receptor beta chain. Its antigen is not yet known. Nothing much larger sits one base from this clone, and base qualities are not available. The data belong to a study of cytomegalovirus exposure and HLA in healthy donors listed by TCRdb under 2017. Notes on the research overall: An earlier analysis of roughly 500 of the donors reported 250 to 300 Gb of sequence data and 100 million to 140 million unique TCR beta sequences from 150 million to 200 million T cells. About 300 gigabases of sequencing data and tens of millions of unique TCR sequences were included in an early release covering around 600 HLA-typed donors. Of the roughly 410 genotyped donors, more than 75% were placed in the genetic ancestry cluster associated with self-reported Caucasian donors. The study aimed to test whether signatures of past pathogen exposure could be identified by cataloging public T cell receptors. The study profiled the T cell repertoires of more than 500 subjects by immunosequencing and related them to cytomegalovirus serostatus. In addition to the first cohort of roughly 670 subjects, a separate validation cohort of 120 different subjects was used. To predict cytomegalovirus infection status, the study brought together high-throughput TCR immunosequencing, statistical association of individual TCRs with disease status, and machine learning. To study patterns of TCR occurrence, a later analysis re-analyzed previously published TCR beta repertoires from 666 donors and added high-resolution HLA genotyping. Rather than drawing on any new phenotypic data, the later analysis identified candidate immune exposures from TCR beta sequences and the way those sequences occurred across donors. In an earlier analysis of roughly 540 of the donors, high-throughput TCR beta sequencing was used to judge whether each TCR beta V gene segment behaved as functional or pseudogenic. Donor age, sex, ethnicity and CMV serostatus were collected together with the repertoire data. A later genetic analysis used genome-wide SNP genotypes for about 60% of the roughly 700 donors, treating that subset as a discovery cohort. All discovery cohort repertoires had been generated on a single sequencing platform. Class I and class II HLA loci were covered by the typing at four-digit resolution. Typing coverage varied by locus: roughly 629-640 donors for A, B, C, DRB1 and DQB1; roughly 520 for DQA1; some 610 for DPA1; approximately 470 for DPB1. Because of strong linkage in the cohort, 5 or 6 DR-DQ haplotypes were treated as single units for association and clustering. Across some 400 genotyped donors of the cohort, an average of approximately 220,000 unique TCR beta nucleotide sequences per donor were sequenced, and roughly a sixth of those sequences were non-productive. General study outcomes and caveats: An association between a missense DCLRE1C variant and V-gene and J-gene trimming of TCR beta chains was found in a later genetic analysis and replicated in an independent cohort. A later analysis found that TCR association rates varied across HLA loci, with DRB1 alleles showing the most associated TCRs and HLA-C alleles the fewest. CMV serostatus was the only immune exposure information available for the cohort. In a later analysis, most CMV-associated TCR beta chains were found to appear HLA-restricted, with HLA associations seemingly driven largely by CMV exposure. A later analysis found that HLA-associated TCR beta chains were more clonally expanded and had lower generation probabilities than equally common non-associated chains. A further reported finding was that TCR beta sequences accurately predicted the HLA-A and HLA-B alleles for most subjects in the first cohort. In the study, about 150 TCR beta chains were listed as associated with cytomegalovirus. It was suggested by the authors that the approach could potentially be generalized to other disease states and immunological phenotypes. Linkage disequilibrium might explain the correlated functional status among segregating V segments, but an unknown experimental factor could not be ruled out. A cluster of highly shared sequence variants was judged likely to be a technical artifact of the sequencing pipeline. Specific HLA alleles were associated with roughly 17,000 TCR beta sequences at a false discovery rate of 0.05 in a later analysis. When HLA alleles, especially DR and DQ, strongly co-occurred, TCR associations were difficult to assign to individual alleles. In vitro tests confirmed that a few of the cytomegalovirus-associated TCR beta chains recognize cytomegalovirus antigens. According to a later analysis, parvovirus B19, influenza, CMV and Epstein-Barr virus appeared linked to several top co-occurrence clusters. Some 15 rarely observed V segments, including chromosome 9 orphons, were excluded from the earlier analysis of just under 600 of the donors because counts were too low. Because some donors lacked HLA typing at each locus, the association tests relied only on the typed subset. In a later genetic analysis, fewer N-insertions in productive TCRs were reported among donors in an Asian-associated ancestry cluster than the roughly 710-donor mean. In this cohort, only TCR beta chains were sequenced, and detectable features were limited by the absence of alpha or paired-chain data. Across donors, most TCR sequences were observed very rarely, whereas some public TCRs were present in many individuals. An earlier analysis of several hundred of the donors showed that most TCR beta V segments appeared in productive rearrangements either about 87% or about 30% of the time, which broadly matched IMGT annotations. Sequencing depth was assumed to be roughly uniform across donors in the presence/absence analyses, though that assumption may not hold. Cytomegalovirus status was reported to be diagnosed by the classifier with high specificity and sensitivity in both the original and validation cohorts.

In total, roughly 670 healthy bone marrow donors made up the cohort. All cohort members were sampled while nominally healthy, although unrecorded immune exposures were likely present. The donor was CMV seronegative and was included in the group of 352 seronegative cohort members. Each donor provided a peripheral blood sample, and peripheral blood mononuclear cells were used for TCR beta sequencing. Genomic DNA was extracted from the blood cell samples with the Qiagen DNeasy Blood Extraction Kit. The library was produced with the immunoSEQ multiplex PCR assay. For the multiplex PCR, a mixture combining 60 forward primers for TCR Vbeta segments and 13 reverse primers for TCR Jbeta segments was used. A multiplex PCR assay on genomic DNA amplified the CDR3 region of rearranged TCR beta genes. Amplified TCR beta libraries were sequenced as 87-base-pair reads on the Illumina HiSeq System. In the source study's methods: A later analysis tallied roughly 80 million unique TCR beta chains across the roughly 610 repertoires, and around 12 million of those chains were shared by two or more donors. To remove PCR and sequencing errors, raw reads were error-corrected and collapsed into unique sequences using a nearest-neighbor algorithm that merged closely related sequences. Alignment of CDR3 sequences to IMGT reference sequences was used to assign V, D and J gene segments. For a sequence to be retained, a match of at least six nucleotides to both a V gene segment and a J gene segment was required. Rearrangements were called productive when the CDR3 lacked stop codons and stayed in frame with V and J; all others were non-productive. CDR3 was defined by IMGT convention, running from the second conserved V-encoded cysteine to the conserved J-encoded phenylalanine. The earlier analysis of some 600 of the donors excluded sequences that lacked an unambiguous match to a single V gene segment. An earlier analysis of approximately 590 of the donors called V segments functional above 56.7% productive rearrangements and segregating when the between-donor standard deviation exceeded 5%. A statistical classification framework was built to diagnose cytomegalovirus status from the catalog of TCR beta chain sequences. In a later analysis, TCR nucleotide sequences were compared against IMGT/GENE-DB human TR gene sequences so that V and J genes could be assigned. A later analysis assigned CDR3 sequences and most-parsimonious VDJ recombination scenarios with the TCRdist pipeline. A later analysis defined each TCR beta chain by its CDR3 amino acid sequence plus V-gene family, and excluded reads lacking a unique V-gene family. As a way to deal with suspected cross-contamination and a sequencing artifact, a later analysis dropped nearly 600 nucleotide sequences that were highly shared and had low generation probability. In a later analysis, a clonal expansion index was calculated for each public chain from normalized within-repertoire ranks of inferred template counts. In a later analysis, generation probabilities were computed using a VDJ recombination model fitted to out-of-frame rearrangements, and the results were checked against IGoR. Hypergeometric tests were used in a later analysis to score TCR-TCR, TCR-HLA and TCR-CMV co-occurrence, with a repertoire-size bias correction applied to the TCR pairs. In a later analysis, false discovery rates were estimated by permuting HLA or CMV assignments 20 times. In a later analysis, co-occurring TCRs were grouped using DBSCAN, with TCRdist sequence similarity added in when clustering inside HLA-allele-positive subsets. For co-occurrence clustering, repertoires with fewer than 30,000 or more than 120,000 public chains were excluded, along with five repertoires with anomalous nucleotide sharing. TCRdb retrieved this table from immuneACCESS and kept in-frame rearrangements only. Not all clones are present; in checked studies, unresolved V genes account for under half, and no reason is known for the remainder. For V, J and clone size, that table is used; D and trimming come from the DNA. The sample records about 65,000 clones, roughly two thirds of which are singletons. In total, the top ten clones hold 2.8% of the sample.

The receptor was derived from a young man in good health and CMV-seronegative. Source material: PBMCs.

Here the CDR3 is given as CASISGTGGPYEQYF. At the DNA level, the sequence is TGTGCCAGCATTTCCGGGACAGGGGGCCCCTACGAGCAGTACTTC. This receptor chain uses TRBV2 and TRBJ2-7, with TRBD1 identical over 12 junction bases. Reading from cysteine to phenylalanine, the CDR3 counts 15 amino acids. Only the CDR3 DNA stays, 45 bases, in frame from base 1. Ends trimmed: V by 7 bases, J by 2 bases; bases unmatched to a gene: 6. In the germline V gene, CDR1 corresponds to SNHLY and CDR2 to FYNNEI.